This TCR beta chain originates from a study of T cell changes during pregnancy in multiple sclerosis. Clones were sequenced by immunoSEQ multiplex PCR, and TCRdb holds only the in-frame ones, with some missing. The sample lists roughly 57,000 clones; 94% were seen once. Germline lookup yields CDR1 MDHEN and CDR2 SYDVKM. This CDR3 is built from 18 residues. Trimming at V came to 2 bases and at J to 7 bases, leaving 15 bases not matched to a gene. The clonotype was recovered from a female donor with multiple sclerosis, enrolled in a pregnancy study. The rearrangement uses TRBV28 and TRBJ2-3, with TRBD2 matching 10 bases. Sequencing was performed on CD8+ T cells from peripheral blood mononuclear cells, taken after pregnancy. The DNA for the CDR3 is TGTGCCAGCAGTTTAGGGCCCCCAAAAGCGGGAGGGTTGAATACGCAGTATTTT. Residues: CASSLGPPKAGGLNTQYF.